A selection of T cell receptor beta chains follows, all from one sample in a study of shared clonotypes between healthy human individuals. Repertoires were generated with immunoSEQ multiplex PCR, while TCRdb's copy carries only in-frame clones and drops some. The repertoire holds 1.5 million to 2.5 million clones, with approximately 95% as singletons. The sequencing sample was made of naive CD8+ T cells sorted from blood. The receptors shown here come from a man aged 18 to 29 in good health. The CDR3 runs from the conserved cysteine through the conserved F or W. D genes are given only for firm matches. Clone size is not always given. Where it is, it says once, few, many or a class for expanded clones.

j_gene: TRBJ2-5
v_gene: TRBV27
abundance: -
d_gene: -
CDR3nt: TGTGCCAGCAGTTGGGGGAGCGCAGAGACCCAGTACTTC
CDR3aa: CASSWGSAETQYF

j_gene: TRBJ2-5
v_gene: TRBV7-9
abundance: -
d_gene: -
CDR3nt: TGTGCCAGCAGCTTACCCGGGGGAGAGACCCAGTACTTC
CDR3aa: CASSLPGGETQYF

j_gene: TRBJ2-5
v_gene: TRBV13
abundance: -
d_gene: TRBD2
CDR3nt: TGTGCCAGCAGCCAGACCGGGACTAGCGGGGGGCAAGAGACCCAGTACTTC
CDR3aa: CASSQTGTSGGQETQYF

j_gene: TRBJ2-7
v_gene: TRBV6-5
abundance: -
d_gene: TRBD1
CDR3nt: TGTGCCAGCAGTGTACAGGGGATTGGTGCCGAGCAGTACTTC
CDR3aa: CASSVQGIGAEQYF

j_gene: TRBJ2-7
v_gene: TRBV29-1
abundance: -
d_gene: -
CDR3nt: TGCAGCGTTGAAAAGGGGGACTCCTACGAGCAGTACTTC
CDR3aa: CSVEKGDSYEQYF

j_gene: TRBJ1-5
v_gene: TRBV27
abundance: -
d_gene: -
CDR3nt: TGTGCCAGCAGTTCGGACGGATTTAGCAATCAGCCCCAGCATTTT
CDR3aa: CASSSDGFSNQPQHF

j_gene: TRBJ2-1
v_gene: TRBV10-1
abundance: -
d_gene: TRBD2
CDR3nt: TGCGCCAGCAGTGAAATAGCGGGGGGTTACAATGAGCAGTTCTTC
CDR3aa: CASSEIAGGYNEQFF

j_gene: TRBJ1-1
v_gene: TRBV14
abundance: -
d_gene: -
CDR3nt: TGTGCCAGCAGCCAAGCCCACATATTTGATGCTTTCTTT
CDR3aa: CASSQAHIFDAFF

j_gene: TRBJ2-3
v_gene: TRBV30
abundance: once
d_gene: TRBD2
CDR3nt: TGTGCCTGGAGTGCCGGGACTAGCTCTAGCACAGATACGCAGTATTTT
CDR3aa: CAWSAGTSSSTDTQYF

j_gene: TRBJ2-7
v_gene: TRBV10-3
abundance: once
d_gene: -
CDR3nt: TGTGCCATCGTGGAAGAGGGGACCTACGAGCAGTACTTC
CDR3aa: CAIVEEGTYEQYF

j_gene: TRBJ1-2
v_gene: TRBV4-1
abundance: -
d_gene: -
CDR3nt: TGCGCCAGCAGCCAAGTTGGCGGGGGACTCTATGGCTACACCTTC
CDR3aa: CASSQVGGGLYGYTF

j_gene: TRBJ2-3
v_gene: TRBV6-5
abundance: -
d_gene: TRBD2
CDR3nt: TGTGCCAGCAGTTCTACTAGCGGCACCACAGATACGCAGTATTTT
CDR3aa: CASSSTSGTTDTQYF

j_gene: TRBJ1-2
v_gene: TRBV25-1
abundance: -
d_gene: -
CDR3nt: TGTGCCAGCAGTGAAACGGGCCCTCTTCAAGGGGGCTACACCTTC
CDR3aa: CASSETGPLQGGYTF

j_gene: TRBJ2-7
v_gene: TRBV7-9
abundance: once
d_gene: TRBD1
CDR3nt: TGTGCCAGCAGCTTAGTAGGACAGGGGGCGAAACCTTACTACGAGCAGTACTTC
CDR3aa: CASSLVGQGAKPYYEQYF

j_gene: TRBJ2-7
v_gene: TRBV5-6
abundance: -
d_gene: TRBD1
CDR3nt: TGTGCCAGCAGCCCCGGGACAGGGGCCTACGAGCAGTACTTC
CDR3aa: CASSPGTGAYEQYF

j_gene: TRBJ2-7
v_gene: TRBV11-2
abundance: -
d_gene: TRBD1
CDR3nt: TGTGCCAGCAGCCGGACAGGGGAAGGAGAGCAGTACTTC
CDR3aa: CASSRTGEGEQYF

j_gene: TRBJ2-7
v_gene: TRBV5-1
abundance: -
d_gene: TRBD2
CDR3nt: TGCGCCAGCGGTCTAGCGGGGGACACCTACGAGCAGTACTTC
CDR3aa: CASGLAGDTYEQYF

j_gene: TRBJ2-2
v_gene: TRBV29-1
abundance: once
d_gene: -
CDR3nt: TGCAGCGTTTGGTCGAACACCGGGGAGCTGTTTTTT
CDR3aa: CSVWSNTGELFF

j_gene: TRBJ1-1
v_gene: TRBV19
abundance: -
d_gene: TRBD1
CDR3nt: TGTGCCAGTAGGATTACAGGGGTAGTCCCTGAAGCTTTCTTT
CDR3aa: CASRITGVVPEAFF

j_gene: TRBJ2-7
v_gene: TRBV5-4
abundance: once
d_gene: -
CDR3nt: TGTGCCAGCAGCTTAGATCAGGGGAAGATTAACGAGCAGTACTTC
CDR3aa: CASSLDQGKINEQYF

j_gene: TRBJ2-2
v_gene: TRBV2
abundance: -
d_gene: TRBD2
CDR3nt: TGTGCCAGCAGTGTGGAAGCGGGGGTGACCACCGGGGAGCTGTTTTTT
CDR3aa: CASSVEAGVTTGELFF

j_gene: TRBJ2-5
v_gene: TRBV29-1
abundance: -
d_gene: -
CDR3nt: TGCAGCGTTGAAGATTGGGGCGGAGGGGAAGAGACCCAGTACTTC
CDR3aa: CSVEDWGGGEETQYF

j_gene: TRBJ2-7
v_gene: TRBV25-1
abundance: -
d_gene: -
CDR3nt: TGTGCCAGCAGTGAAGTGGGGACCTACGAGCAGTACTTC
CDR3aa: CASSEVGTYEQYF

j_gene: TRBJ2-5
v_gene: TRBV7-9
abundance: -
d_gene: TRBD1
CDR3nt: TGTGCCAGCAGCCTCGCCGCAGGGGGCTACCAAGAGACCCAGTACTTC
CDR3aa: CASSLAAGGYQETQYF